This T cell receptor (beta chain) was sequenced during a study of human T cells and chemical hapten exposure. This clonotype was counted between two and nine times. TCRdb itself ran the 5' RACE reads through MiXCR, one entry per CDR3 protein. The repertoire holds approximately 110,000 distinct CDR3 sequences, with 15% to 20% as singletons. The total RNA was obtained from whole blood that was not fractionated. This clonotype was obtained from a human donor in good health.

CDR3 protein: CASSSIGGRSNEQFF. The CDR3 DNA is TGTGCCAGCAGCTCAATTGGCGGGAGGAGCAATGAGCAGTTCTTC. The V and J genes are TRBV11-2 and TRBJ2-1, with 8 positions matching TRBD2. Germline assignment: CDR1 SGHAT and CDR2 FQNNGV. The CDR3 spans 15 residues. The V gene end was trimmed by 4 bases and the J gene end by 6 bases; junction bases not matched to a gene: 8.